This T cell receptor (beta chain) was retrieved from a study of blood T cell repertoires in COVID-19. Overall study: T cells, B-cell-depleted T cells, or PBMCs provided the cDNA or gDNA that served as material.

Cohort allocation depended upon clinical history that participants reported. V lost 4 bases and J lost 6; bases outside the gene matches: 7. Looked up from germline, CDR1 is MGHDK and CDR2 is SYGVNS. The CDR3 length is 15 residues. Per the original methods: It was from reference gene primer amplification that nucleated cell counts were estimated. Assay: immunoSEQ multiplex PCR; the TCRdb copy retains only in-frame clones and omits some. For V, J and clone size, that table is used; D and trimming come from the DNA. The top ten clones hold approximately 4% of a sample with around 260,000 clones, 80% to 90% of them seen once.

Sample: PBMCs or T cells enriched from blood (not recorded which). The receptor was derived from a man aged 25 to 45 with acute COVID-19. The chain employs TRBV25-1 and TRBJ2-1; 9 nucleotides align to TRBD2. The CDR3 sequence is CASSVTGLAVNEQFF. Here the CDR3 DNA reads TGTGCCAGCAGTGTAACGGGACTAGCTGTCAATGAGCAGTTCTTC.